This TCR beta chain was sequenced for a study of memory CD4+ T cells and cytomegalovirus serostatus. Produced via immunoSEQ multiplex PCR; TCRdb's table is partial and in-frame only. The data contain tens of thousands of clones, roughly 83% of them singletons. The sort gate was single viable CD3+CD4+CD8-CD45RO+ cells for memory CD4+ T cells. Serostatus was set by detecting CMV pp150, pp28, p38, p52 IgG. The clonotype comes from an adult in good health and CMV-seronegative. Sequencing was carried out using memory CD4+ T cells from blood.

CDR3 sequence: CSVYRDTEAFF. The CDR3 nucleotides read TGCAGCGTTTACAGGGACACTGAAGCTTTCTTT. The chain combines TRBV29-1 with TRBJ1-1, with D possibly TRBD1 on 6 matching bases. V shed 5 bases and J shed 3 bases, with 7 bases lying between them. CDR1 is SQVTM, CDR2 ANQGSEA, per germline. There are 11 residues in the CDR3. Looking up the rest from reference TRBV29-1 and TRBJ1-1 gives the full variable domain: SAVISQKPSRDICQRGTSLTIQCQVDSQVTMMFWYRQQPGQSLTLIATANQGSEATYESGFVIDKFPISRPNLTFSTLTVSNMSPEDSSIYLCSVYRDTEAFFGQGTRLTVV.